This TCR beta chain emerged from a study of T cells in Graves' hyperthyroidism and ophthalmopathy. Looking at the study overall: Blood was drawn when the patient was first diagnosed and still untreated.

The CDR3 loop spans 17 amino acids. The J segment lost 5 bases and the V segment lost 1 base, leaving 10 bases of the junction unmatched. Per germline, CDR1 SNHLY and CDR2 FYNNEI. Study observations and caveats: Ophthalmopathy onset followed model prediction by a median roughly 6.5 months.

Amplification of TCR beta CDR3 regions used RNA as the template. The TCR CDR3 was amplified in a first-round RT-PCR using the HTBI primer set. TCRdb used MiXCR to reprocess the multiplex PCR reads, holding one entry per CDR3 protein. The repertoire has hundreds of thousands of distinct CDR3 sequences, 38% of them found once; the top ten carry about 9%. Regarding this clonotype: The antigen is undetermined.

Sequenced input: blood. This rearrangement joins TRBV2 to TRBJ2-7, with 11 positions matching TRBD2. The source of this sequence is a man aged 18 to 30 with Graves' hyperthyroidism. CDR3 DNA sequence: TGTGCCAGCAGTGAAGGGACTAGCGGGTTTCGAGCCCACGAGCAGTACTTC. This gives the protein CASSEGTSGFRAHEQYF.